Sequencing of this T cell receptor (beta chain) was carried out in a study of prognosis after radiotherapy for stage I lung cancer. Study-level findings and limits: Stereotactic body radiation therapy was followed by fewer unique TCR clones, median 10,088 versus 6,861.

Genomic DNA provided the template from which TCR beta CDR3 was amplified by two-round multiplex PCR. The authors ran first-round PCR with primers specific to each TRBV and TRBJ gene. MiXCR was run by TCRdb on the multiplex PCR reads, yielding one entry per CDR3 protein. Of over 14,000 distinct CDR3 sequences listed, roughly 31% are singletons. Of note for this clonotype: The antigen remains unidentified.

Blood was drawn (approximately 6 milliliters of peripheral blood) at each of two time points. After removal of 5 bases from V and 2 bases from J, the junction contained 3 bases not matched to a gene. The germline gives CDR1 GTSNPN, CDR2 SVGIG (reference sequence). This CDR3 is 13 amino acids long. The material was PBMCs, obtained before or after stereotactic body radiation therapy (not recorded which). The chain uses TRBV30 and TRBJ1-5; 7 bases are a match to TRBD1. The receptor comes from a donor aged 50 or older with non-small cell lung cancer. The DNA for the CDR3 is TGTGCCTGGGACAGGGAGGGCAATCAGCCCCAGCATTTT. Encoded protein: CAWDREGNQPQHF. Full variable domain (outside the CDR3, taken from reference TRBV30 and TRBJ1-5): SQTIHQWPATLVQPVGSPLSLECTVEGTSNPNLYWYRQAAGRGLQLLFYSVGIGQISSEVPQNLSASRPQDRQFILSSKKLLLSDSGFYLCAWDREGNQPQHFGDGTRLSIL.